Below are 25 T cell receptor beta chains sequenced from a single sample in a study of blood T cells in healthy people across ages. Sample-barcoded 5' priming and a J-beta primer mix drove a second PCR of 7 to 11 cycles. One entry per CDR3 protein, called by TCRdb with MiXCR from the 5' RACE reads. The sample records approximately 730,000 distinct CDR3 sequences, roughly 47% being singletons. Material: blood. Source of these receptors: a woman in her sixties or seventies in good health.

Of note for this clonotype: This may arise from a read error, as a much more abundant clone is one base away. This sequence joins TRBV10-3 and TRBJ2-4, with D unclear. The J call may be wrong; the DNA end is better matched by TRBJ2-7. Germline V CDR1 and CDR2: ENHRY, SYGVKD. There are 13 residues in the CDR3. For the CDR3, the DNA is TGTGCCATCTCCTCAGACAACCCCTACGAGCAGTACTTC. Amino acid sequence: CAISSDNPYEQYF.

Concerning this clonotype: A much larger clone differs from this one at a single base, so this may be a read error. CDR3 protein: CATSSDPGAGANVLTF. The CDR3 region has the DNA TGTGCCACCAGCAGTGATCCTGGGGCTGGGGCCAACGTCCTGACTTTC. This sequence joins TRBV15 and TRBJ2-6; no firm D call. The CDR3 runs 16 residues. Germline V lookup: CDR1 LNHNV, CDR2 YYDKDF (reference sequence). V lost 3 bases, J lost 2 bases, and 11 bases lay in between. The full variable domain, rest sourced from reference TRBV15 and TRBJ2-6, is DAMVIQNPRYQVTQFGKPVTLSCSQTLNHNVMYWYQQKSSQAPKLLFHYYDKDFNNEADTPDNFQSRRPNTSFCFLDIRSPGLGDTAMYLCATSSDPGAGANVLTFGAGSRLTVL.

Here the CDR3 DNA reads TGTGCCACCAGTGATCCCGGGTCCACAACTATTGGCTACACCTTC. Translating it yields CATSDPGSTTIGYTF. The chain links TRBV24-1 to TRBJ1-2; no firm D call. This CDR3 has 15 residues. Germline V gives CDR1 KGHDR, CDR2 SFDVKD. Between the trimmed V and J ends, which lost 3 bases and 7 bases, there was a span of 17 bases.

The chain carries TRBV3-1 and TRBJ1-1; 11 bases agree with TRBD1. Germline assignment: CDR1 LGHDT and CDR2 YNNKEL (reference sequence). CDR3 size: 18 residues. V dropped 0 bases and J dropped 2; count of bases not matched to a gene: 8. CDR3 loop: CASSQEPGQGAFNTEAFF. CDR3 sequence (DNA): TGTGCCAGCAGCCAAGAACCAGGACAGGGGGCTTTTAACACTGAAGCTTTCTTT.

The rearrangement joins TRBV29-1 to TRBJ2-3, with D perhaps TRBD1 (5 bases). From germline, CDR1 is SQVTM and CDR2 ANQGSEA. Trimming removed 6 bases from V and 5 bases from J, with 21 bases in between. The CDR3 contains 15 residues. The chain's CDR3 is CSVGEQVWEGDTQYF. The CDR3 DNA sequence: TGCAGCGTAGGAGAACAGGTTTGGGAAGGAGATACGCAGTATTTT.

This chain links TRBV7-2 with TRBJ2-3; D is possibly TRBD2 (5 bases). Trimming pared 0 bases from V and 2 bases from J, leaving 6 bases between. This CDR3 is 14 amino acids long. Germline V lookup: CDR1 SGHTA, CDR2 FQGNSA. CDR3 sequence: CASSLAAVTDTQYF. The CDR3 DNA follows: TGTGCCAGCAGCTTAGCAGCGGTCACAGATACGCAGTATTTT.

The V gene is TRBV10-3, the J gene TRBJ1-1, with TRBD1 as a possible D gene (5 bases). Trimming pared 6 bases from V and 1 base from J, leaving 9 bases between. This CDR3 is 13 amino acids long. Germline CDR1 and CDR2: ENHRY and SYGVKD. In DNA form, the CDR3 reads TGTGCCATCAGCCATGACAGGAACACTGAAGCTTTCTTT. Residues: CAISHDRNTEAFF.

This clonotype was seen a handful of times. A much larger clonotype is one base distant, so this may be a read error. CDR3 in amino acids: CASSVLAGVETQYF. CDR3 DNA sequence: TGTGCTAGCAGCGTACTAGCGGGAGTGGAGACCCAGTACTTC. The chain employs TRBV7-7 and TRBJ2-5; 11 bases line up with TRBD2. Germline CDR1 is SSHAT and CDR2 is FNYEAQ (reference sequence). The CDR3 runs 14 residues.

This clonotype occurred many times. V and J are TRBV29-1 and TRBJ2-5, with unresolved D. Germline V CDR1 and CDR2: SQVTM, ANQGSEA. Trimming removed 5 bases at V and 7 bases at J, with 17 bases between. The CDR3 covers 13 residues. The CDR3 DNA follows: TGCAGCGTTATCTCGACCGTCCTGGGGACCCAGTACTTC. This codes for CSVISTVLGTQYF.

This clonotype was recorded at least ten times. The chain has TRBV29-1 and TRBJ2-7; 8 bases fit TRBD2. Losses at the gene ends were 4 bases for V and 0 bases for J; bases not matched to a gene: 8. CDR1 and CDR2 from the germline V gene are SQVTM and ANQGSEA. This CDR3 spans 15 amino acids. The CDR3: CSVGSSGGFSYEQYF. In DNA, the CDR3 is TGCAGCGTTGGATCAAGCGGGGGTTTCTCCTACGAGCAGTACTTC.

There are a few counts of this clonotype. V usage is TRBV9 and J usage is TRBJ2-1, with 10 bases lining up with TRBD1. V dropped 0 bases and J dropped 5; count of bases not matched to a gene: 2. Per the germline V gene, CDR1 is SGDLS and CDR2 is YYNGEE. The CDR3 has 15 amino acids. CDR3 region: CASSVEGQGHNEQFF. CDR3 DNA: TGTGCCAGCAGCGTAGAGGGACAGGGGCACAATGAGCAGTTCTTC.

CDR3 bases: TGCAGCGTCGCCTCCGGGACAGGGTTTTCAGATACGCAGTATTTT. This sequence encodes CSVASGTGFSDTQYF. The rearrangement joins TRBV29-1 to TRBJ2-3; 9 bases are a match to TRBD1. J lost 4 bases, V lost 6 bases, and 11 bases had no gene match. The CDR3 sequence is 15 residues long. The germline CDR1 and CDR2 sequences are SQVTM and ANQGSEA.

This clonotype has only a few counts. The chain joins TRBV13 to TRBJ2-3; the D gene is possibly TRBD2 (6 bases). The CDR3 extends over 17 amino acids. Trimming left V 1 base short and J 2 bases short, with 16 bases between. Germline V gives CDR1 PRHDT, CDR2 FYEKMQ (reference sequence). As DNA, the CDR3 is TGTGCCAGCAGCTTAGAGTTTACCGGGACTTTCACAGATACGCAGTATTTT. Its protein product is CASSLEFTGTFTDTQYF.

Comment on this clonotype: This may stem from a read error, because a much larger clone lies one nucleotide away. This chain connects TRBV29-1 to TRBJ2-1; TRBD2 aligns across 7 bases. The germline V gene has CDR1 SQVTM and CDR2 ANQGSEA. This CDR3 contains 16 residues. The junction had 17 bases not matched to a gene; V was cut back by 2 bases and J by 10 bases. CDR3 amino acids: CSVEPEATSDTYEQFF. As DNA, the CDR3 is TGCAGCGTTGAACCGGAGGCCACTAGCGACACCTACGAGCAGTTCTTC.

Ten or more counts support this clonotype. The chain uses TRBV12-3 or TRBV12-4 and TRBJ2-5; perhaps TRBD1 as D (6 bases). The CDR3 has 13 residues. V gave up 3 bases and J gave up 2 bases, with 7 bases separating them. The chain's CDR3 is CASSFDRQETQYF. The CDR3 DNA reads TGTGCCAGCAGTTTTGACAGGCAAGAGACCCAGTACTTC.

The rearrangement uses TRBV29-1 and TRBJ1-4; tentatively, D is TRBD1 (5 bases). Germline CDR1 reads SQVTM; CDR2 reads ANQGSEA. This CDR3 is 16 amino acids long. V was trimmed by 0 bases and J by 3 bases, leaving 14 bases between them. As DNA, the CDR3 is TGCAGCGTTGAAGATCTCAGGGACTGGGCTAATGAAAAACTGTTTTTT. This codes for CSVEDLRDWANEKLFF.

The rearrangement uses TRBV7-9 and TRBJ2-1; D is possibly TRBD1 (5 bases). From germline, CDR1 is SEHNR and CDR2 FQNEAQ (reference sequence). V was cut by 2 bases and J by 2 bases, with 10 bases left in between. The CDR3 spans 15 residues. The CDR3 nucleotides are TGTGCCAGCAGCTTAATCTGGGGCACCTACAATGAGCAGTTCTTC. Its translation is CASSLIWGTYNEQFF.

The chain employs TRBV6-2 or TRBV6-3 and TRBJ2-1; 9 bases align to TRBD2. The trim removed 4 bases at V and 10 bases at J, leaving 5 bases unmatched. The CDR3 totals 13 residues. Germline CDR1 reads MNHEY; CDR2 reads SVGEGT. The CDR3 nucleotides read TGTGCCAGCAGTTCGCGAGGACTAGCGGAGCAGTTCTTC. It encodes CASSSRGLAEQFF.

This clonotype was found many times. The chain joins TRBV7-9 to TRBJ2-3; D gene unclear. This CDR3 is 12 amino acids long. Trimming stripped 7 bases from V and 6 bases from J, with 11 bases between. Germline V gene sequence: CDR1 SEHNR, CDR2 FQNEAQ (reference sequence). CDR3 in amino acids: CASTHGSDTQYF. CDR3 coding DNA: TGTGCCAGCACGCACGGATCGGATACGCAGTATTTT. Based on the CDR3 plus reference TRBV7-9 and TRBJ2-3, the full variable domain is DTGVSQNPRHKITKRGQNVTFRCDPISEHNRLYWYRQTLGQGPEFLTYFQNEAQLEKSRLLSDRFSAERPKGSFSTLEIQRTEQGDSAMYLCASTHGSDTQYFGPGTRLTVL.

Note on this clonotype: The conserved phenylalanine or tryptophan normally closing the CDR3 is absent here, so this likely arose from a read error. V and J are TRBV27 and TRBJ2-7; D gene ambiguous. Germline lookup yields CDR1 MNHEY and CDR2 SMNVEV (reference sequence). Trimming took 7 bases from V and 0 from J, leaving 10 bases between them. The CDR3 is 13 amino acids. The CDR3 is CASKQADSYEQYL. For the CDR3, the DNA is TGTGCCAGCAAGCAGGCAGACTCCTACGAGCAGTACCTC.

In its sample, this clonotype was seen a few times. This rearrangement joins TRBV29-1 to TRBJ1-5; 9 positions match TRBD1. Looked up from germline, CDR1 is SQVTM and CDR2 is ANQGSEA. The CDR3 length is 14 residues. Trimming cost V 4 bases and J 4 bases; bases outside gene matches: 5. The CDR3 loop reads CSVVTGGRNQPQHF. For the CDR3, the DNA is TGCAGCGTTGTTACAGGGGGCCGAAATCAGCCCCAGCATTTT.

This chain uses TRBV19 with TRBJ1-4, with D maybe TRBD1 (6 bases). Germline assignment: CDR1 LNHDA and CDR2 SQIVND (reference sequence). The ends were cut back, 9 bases at V and 8 bases at J, with 10 bases in the middle. The CDR3 contains 11 residues. CDR3 in amino acids: CASRTAEKLFF. The CDR3 nucleotides read TGTGCCAGCCGGACAGCCGAAAAACTGTTTTTT.

CDR3 residues: CSYNMNTEAFF. The CDR3 bases are TGCAGTTACAACATGAACACTGAAGCTTTCTTT. The rearrangement links TRBV20-1 to TRBJ1-1; D gene uncertain. The germline CDR1 and CDR2 sequences are DFQATT and SNEGSKA (reference sequence). The CDR3 runs 11 residues. The V gene lost 8 bases and the J gene lost 0 bases, with 7 bases spanning the gap.

The chain joins TRBV28 to TRBJ2-5; tentatively, D is TRBD1 or TRBD2 (5 bases each). This CDR3 region has 13 residues. Germline CDR1 is MDHEN and CDR2 is SYDVKM. V lost 6 bases and J 11 bases, leaving 19 bases between the germline ends. The CDR3 DNA sequence: TGTGCCAGCAGGGGACCCTCGAACAATGAGCAGTACTTC. This encodes CASRGPSNNEQYF.

The V call is TRBV20-1, the J call TRBJ2-5; D is possibly TRBD1 or TRBD2 (5 bases each). CDR3 length equals 13 residues. The ends were cut back, 6 bases at V and 3 bases at J, with 14 bases in the middle. Per the germline V gene, CDR1 is DFQATT and CDR2 is SNEGSKA (reference sequence). Here the CDR3 reads CSARRDGKETQYF. The CDR3 bases are TGCAGTGCACGCCGGGACGGAAAAGAGACCCAGTACTTC.